This TCR beta chain was sequenced for a study of a mutant IDH1 vaccine in newly diagnosed glioma. Study at large: Vaccination was launched 4-6 weeks after radiotherapy alone, or with temozolomide cycles. Sex among treated patients split about 60% male, approximately 40% female; mean age was roughly 40 years. Findings and limits, study-wide: Shifts in the top peripheral T cell clonotypes seemed unrelated to pseudoprogression.

The ends were cut back, 5 bases at V and 0 bases at J, with 9 bases in the middle. Germline assignment: CDR1 SGHTA and CDR2 FQGNSA. CDR3 size: 14 residues. Time point indicated: week 5, during vaccination. Doses consisted of 300 ug of mutant IDH1 20-mer peptide each, paired with topical imiquimod. As for this clone: Its antigen is undetermined.

Here immunoSEQ multiplex PCR was the method, and the copy in TCRdb shows in-frame clones only, minus some. The sample has under 70,000 clones; approximately 80% are singletons. The sequencing here drew on PBMCs, taken from a glioma patient whose treatment included an IDH1 peptide vaccine. The chain joins TRBV7-2 to TRBJ2-3; D gene unclear. The sequence derives from a man younger than 40 with glioma. CDR3 DNA sequence: TGTGCCAGCAGCGTGACAACGAGCACAGATACGCAGTATTTT. Its translation is CASSVTTSTDTQYF.